This TCR beta chain stems from a study of Ad26.COV2.S vaccination and SARS-CoV-2 variants. Here immunoSEQ multiplex PCR was the method, and the copy in TCRdb shows in-frame clones only, minus some. The table shows some 190,000 clones, with 70% to 90% occurring only once. V was pared by 4 bases and J by 6 bases, with 16 bases between. Germline V gives CDR1 SGDLS, CDR2 YYNGEE. The CDR3 loop spans 15 amino acids. About this clone: What it binds is not known.

Study results and caveats: Breadth measured for non-spike TCRs was similar across vaccine and placebo recipients.

The clonotype was recovered from a human donor who had recovered from COVID-19. This chain uses TRBV9 with TRBJ2-2; D may be TRBD2 (6 bases). Specimen: peripheral blood, collected after recovery from COVID-19. The CDR3 nucleotides read TGTGCCAGCAGCCCCACGTTGGCGGGACCCGGGGAGCTGTTTTTT. This codes for CASSPTLAGPGELFF.